A selection of T cell receptor beta chains follows, all from one sample in a study of T-cell memory formation after mild COVID-19. TCRdb redid the calling of the 5' RACE reads with MiXCR, one entry per CDR3 protein. The sample has under 550,000 distinct CDR3 sequences, about a sixth seen once. Sequenced sample: PBMCs or a T cell subset sorted from them (not recorded which). These receptors originate from a man between 18 and 35 years old who had mild COVID-19 (a few samples of this study predate the infection). Cell type and time point are not known. Each CDR3 is given with its conserved first and last residue. A D gene is named only where the DNA matches it firmly. The listing skips clone size in some rows; elsewhere it reads once, few, many or a size class.

j_call	v_call	clone_size	d_call	cdr3_nt	cdr3_aa
TRBJ2-1	TRBV27	.	.	TGTGCCAGCAGTTTATATGGGGAGTGGAATGAGCAGTTCTTC	CASSLYGEWNEQFF
TRBJ1-2	TRBV28	few	.	TGTGCCAGCAGTTTATCTCCGTCCAACTATGGCTACACCTTC	CASSLSPSNYGYTF
TRBJ2-1	TRBV7-9	.	TRBD2	TGTGCCAGCAGCTTAGATTCGGCGGGGGGTGAGTTCTTC	CASSLDSAGGEFF
TRBJ2-5	TRBV20-1	.	.	TGCAGTGCCTTCCAACTTCCGGGGCAGTACTTC	CSAFQLPGQYF
TRBJ2-2	TRBV9	.	.	TGTGCCAGCAGCGTCCCCCGGGGAGAGAGCACCGGGGAGCTGTTTTTT	CASSVPRGESTGELFF
TRBJ2-3	TRBV10-3	few	TRBD2	TGTGCCGTCAAGCGGGGGGCTACAGATACGCAGTATTTT	CAVKRGATDTQYF
TRBJ1-5	TRBV7-2	few	TRBD1	TGTGCCAGCAGCTTAGTCAGGGGGAGCAATCAGCCCCAGCATTTT	CASSLVRGSNQPQHF
TRBJ2-1	TRBV4-3	few	.	TGCGCCAGCAGCCAAGCGGAGACCAATGAGCAGTTCTTC	CASSQAETNEQFF
TRBJ2-4	TRBV7-2	few	TRBD2	TGTGCCAGCAGCCCGTGGACTAGCGGGGGGGCAGGAAACATTCAGTACTTC	CASSPWTSGGAGNIQYF
TRBJ2-1	TRBV29-1	few	.	TGCAGCGTGGGACACCCCAATGAGCAGTTCTTC	CSVGHPNEQFF
TRBJ1-3	TRBV27	few	.	TGTGCCAGCAGACAGGGACAAAGCCTTGGGTACACCATATATTTT	CASRQGQSLGYTIYF
TRBJ2-5	TRBV20-1	.	.	TGCAGTGCCTCCGCCAAGACCCAGTACTTC	CSASAKTQYF
TRBJ2-1	TRBV5-1	few	.	TGCGCCAGCAGCTTGGAGGGCAGGTACAATGAGCAGTTCTTC	CASSLEGRYNEQFF
TRBJ1-1	TRBV29-1	.	.	TGCAGCGCCAGGGCGGCGAACACTGAAGCTTTCTTT	CSARAANTEAFF
TRBJ2-3	TRBV7-6	many	.	TGTGCCAGCAGCGGCTGGGACGTCACAGATACGCAGTATTTT	CASSGWDVTDTQYF
TRBJ2-3	TRBV7-2	.	TRBD2	TGTGCCAGCAGTATACTAGCGGGGGCCACAGATACGCAGTATTTT	CASSILAGATDTQYF
TRBJ2-1	TRBV15	few	TRBD2	TGTGCCACCAGCAGAGATATTCTAGCGGGGGTTGAGCAGTTCTTC	CATSRDILAGVEQFF
TRBJ1-2	TRBV28	few	.	TGTGCCAGCAGCTCCGGCTTCAGCTGGGGCTATGGCTACACCTTC	CASSSGFSWGYGYTF
TRBJ2-5	TRBV24-1	few	.	TGTGCCACCAGTGACCGCCCCCGCGAGGGTCAAGAGACCCAGTACTTC	CATSDRPREGQETQYF
TRBJ2-3	TRBV6-5	few	TRBD2	TGTGCCAGCAAACGAAGTGGACTAGCGGGGGCGAGGCTTACAGATACGCAGTATTTT	CASKRSGLAGARLTDTQYF
TRBJ1-5	TRBV4-1	many	.	TGCGCCAGCAGCCAAGCAGGGGTTCAGCCCCAGCATTTT	CASSQAGVQPQHF
TRBJ2-5	TRBV4-1	.	.	TGCGCCAGCAGCCAAGTTGGGCACAGCCAAGAGACCCAGTACTTC	CASSQVGHSQETQYF
TRBJ1-5	TRBV20-1	.	.	TGCAGTGCTAGAAGGGTTCTCCAGCATTTT	CSARRVLQHF
TRBJ1-1	TRBV3-1	.	.	TGTGCCAGCACCCGGGGGTGGGACACTGAAGCTTTCTTT	CASTRGWDTEAFF
TRBJ2-7	TRBV6-2/TRBV6-3	.	.	TGTGCCAGCAGTTACCAATTGCGACAGTACTTC	CASSYQLRQYF
TRBJ2-6	TRBV7-2	few	.	TGTGCCAGCAGCGCCGGACCGCGCTCTGGGGCCAACGTCCTGACTTTC	CASSAGPRSGANVLTF
TRBJ2-3	TRBV5-1	.	.	TGCGCCAGCAGCGTAGAGTTCGGCACAGATACGCAGTATTTT	CASSVEFGTDTQYF
TRBJ2-3	TRBV12-5	.	.	TGTGCTAGTGCCTCCCAGGGAGTTAGCACAGATACGCAGTATTTT	CASASQGVSTDTQYF
TRBJ1-1	TRBV28	once	.	TGTGCCAGCAGTGCTCAGGGGGCTTTCTTT	CASSAQGAFF
TRBJ1-4	TRBV11-2	few	.	TGTGCCAGCAGCTTAGCCCCAGGGGAAGGGGAAAAACTGTTTTTT	CASSLAPGEGEKLFF
TRBJ2-3	TRBV12-3/TRBV12-4	.	.	TGTGCCAGCAGGCCAGGGGGAGGAGGCACAGATACGCAGTATTTT	CASRPGGGGTDTQYF
TRBJ2-5	TRBV20-1	.	.	TGCAGTGCTAGAGATTCCTTATTCGGGAAAGAGACCCAGTACTTC	CSARDSLFGKETQYF
TRBJ2-1	TRBV2	.	TRBD2	TGTGCCAGCGGAGCGGGGGTCCACCCCTACAATGAGCAGTTCTTC	CASGAGVHPYNEQFF
TRBJ2-1	TRBV6-2/TRBV6-3	few	.	TGTGCCAGCAGTTACTTGGGGAATAAAGAGTATGAGCAGTTCTTC	CASSYLGNKEYEQFF
TRBJ1-2	TRBV3-1	.	.	TGTGCCAGCAGCCAAGAACGCTGGTATAACTATGGCTACACCTTC	CASSQERWYNYGYTF
TRBJ2-6	TRBV4-3	.	TRBD1	TGCGCCAGCAGCCAAGATCCGACAGGGATGTCCGCTGGGGCCAACGTCCTGACTTTC	CASSQDPTGMSAGANVLTF
TRBJ2-1	TRBV30	few	TRBD2	TGTGCCTGGAGTCGGCGGGGGGGTAACAATGAGCAGTTCTTC	CAWSRRGGNNEQFF
TRBJ1-4	TRBV7-9	few	.	TGTGCCAGCAGACGTCCGGGTGCAACTAATGAAAAACTGTTTTTT	CASRRPGATNEKLFF
TRBJ2-3	TRBV7-8	.	TRBD2	TGTGCCAGCAGCAGAGGACTAGCGGGGACCACAGATACGCAGTATTTT	CASSRGLAGTTDTQYF
TRBJ2-1	TRBV7-9	.	TRBD2	TGTGCCAGCAGCAGCGGGACTAGATACAATGAGCAGTTCTTC	CASSSGTRYNEQFF
TRBJ1-5	TRBV12-3/TRBV12-4	few	.	TGTGCCAGCAGTTTGTTGGGGGCGGCTCAGCCCCAGCATTTT	CASSLLGAAQPQHF
TRBJ2-5	TRBV11-2	.	.	TGTGCCAGCAGCCACACTTGGAGCCAGTACTTC	CASSHTWSQYF
TRBJ1-2	TRBV11-2	few	TRBD1	TGTGCCAGCAGGAATACAGGGGGCGGCTATGGCTACACCTTC	CASRNTGGGYGYTF
TRBJ2-1	TRBV30	many	TRBD2	TGTGCCTGGACTAGCGGGGGGGCCGTATGGAGCGAGCAGTTCTTC	CAWTSGGAVWSEQFF
TRBJ1-5	TRBV7-9	few	TRBD1	TGTGCCAGCAGCGCGGGGACAGATCGGGGGAGCAATCAGCCCCAGCATTTT	CASSAGTDRGSNQPQHF
TRBJ1-2	TRBV18	.	.	TGTGCCAGCTCATCTGGGACAACTAACTATGGCTACACCTTC	CASSSGTTNYGYTF
TRBJ1-1	TRBV4-2	few	.	TGTGCCAGCAGCCAGACTGCTACGGGGGGCTTGAACACTGAAGCTTTCTTT	CASSQTATGGLNTEAFF
TRBJ1-2	TRBV15	once	.	TGTGCCACCAGCATAGAGGATTACAGTGGCTACACCTTC	CATSIEDYSGYTF
TRBJ2-7	TRBV4-3	few	.	TGCGCCAGCAGCCAAGAGGTCCAGGGATGCGAGCAGTACTTC	CASSQEVQGCEQYF
TRBJ2-5	TRBV29-1	many	TRBD2	TGCAGCGTTGCCCTAGCGGCCGAGACCCAGTACTTC	CSVALAAETQYF
TRBJ2-6	TRBV12-3/TRBV12-4	few	.	TGTGCCACCATCGGGACTCTCGGGGCCAACGTCCTGACTTTC	CATIGTLGANVLTF
TRBJ2-6	TRBV19	few	.	TGTGCCAGTAGACCAATCTCTGGGGCCAACGTCCTGACTTTC	CASRPISGANVLTF
TRBJ2-2	TRBV19	.	TRBD2	TGTGCCAGTAGTACTCGGACTAGCGGATACACCGGGGAGCTGTTTTTT	CASSTRTSGYTGELFF